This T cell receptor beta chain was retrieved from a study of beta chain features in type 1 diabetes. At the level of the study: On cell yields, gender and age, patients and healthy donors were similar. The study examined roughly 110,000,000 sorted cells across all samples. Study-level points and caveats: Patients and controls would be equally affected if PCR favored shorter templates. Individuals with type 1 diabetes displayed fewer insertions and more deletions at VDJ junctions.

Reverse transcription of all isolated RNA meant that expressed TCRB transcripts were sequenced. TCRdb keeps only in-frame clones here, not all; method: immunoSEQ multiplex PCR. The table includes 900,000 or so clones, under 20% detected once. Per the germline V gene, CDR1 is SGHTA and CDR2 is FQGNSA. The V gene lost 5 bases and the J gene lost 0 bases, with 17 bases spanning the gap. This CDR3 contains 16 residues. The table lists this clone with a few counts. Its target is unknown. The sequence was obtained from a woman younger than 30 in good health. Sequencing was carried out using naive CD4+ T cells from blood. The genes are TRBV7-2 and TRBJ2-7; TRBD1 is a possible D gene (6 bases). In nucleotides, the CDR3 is TGTGCCAGCAGCCAAGTGGGGCAGGGGAGCTCCTACGAGCAGTACTTC. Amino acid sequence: CASSQVGQGSSYEQYF.